The present TCR beta chain was sequenced within a study of T cell responses to AZD1222 COVID-19 vaccine. Overall study context: Second-dose timings of about 4 or about 12 weeks were pooled. Whole-study findings and limits: Across the whole spike, CD4 TCRs peaked at regions 160-218 and 743-854. Nearly half of unique spike-specific TCRs reportedly avoided B.1.351 and B.1.1.7 mutated regions. Mostly white British, mostly female donors; authors suggested clonal diversity may be underestimated.

Of note for this clone: Its antigen is not known.

Only in-frame clones appear in the TCRdb table, and some are missing; sequencing was by immunoSEQ multiplex PCR. This table has more than 75,000 clones, about 90% appearing once. The CDR3 sequence is 15 residues long. Source: peripheral blood, taken on day 0 of AZD1222 vaccination. The receptor was derived from an adult in good health. The chain has TRBV21-1 and TRBJ2-7; the table's D gene call, TRBD1, was not cross checked with the DNA. TRBV21-1 is deemed a pseudogene. CDR3 residues: CASSKPPGHLGEQYF. The CDR3, as DNA: TGTGCCAGCAGCAAGCCCCCGGGACATCTCGGGGAGCAGTACTTC.